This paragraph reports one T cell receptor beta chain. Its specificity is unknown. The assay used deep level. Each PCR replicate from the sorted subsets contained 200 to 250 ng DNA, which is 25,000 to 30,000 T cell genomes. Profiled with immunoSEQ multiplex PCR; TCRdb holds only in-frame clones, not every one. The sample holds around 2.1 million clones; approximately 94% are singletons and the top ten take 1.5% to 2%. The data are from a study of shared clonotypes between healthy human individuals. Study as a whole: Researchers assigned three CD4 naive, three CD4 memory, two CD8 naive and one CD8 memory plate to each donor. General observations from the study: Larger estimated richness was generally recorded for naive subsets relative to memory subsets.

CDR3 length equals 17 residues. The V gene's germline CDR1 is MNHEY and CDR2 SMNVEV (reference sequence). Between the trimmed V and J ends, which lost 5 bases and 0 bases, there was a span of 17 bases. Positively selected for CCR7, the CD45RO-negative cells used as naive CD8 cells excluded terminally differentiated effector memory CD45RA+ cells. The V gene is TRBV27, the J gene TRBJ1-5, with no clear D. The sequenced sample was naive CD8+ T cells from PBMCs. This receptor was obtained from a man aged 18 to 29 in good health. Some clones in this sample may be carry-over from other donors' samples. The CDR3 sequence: CASSTTSPADSNQPQHF. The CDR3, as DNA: TGTGCCAGCAGTACGACCTCGCCGGCAGATAGCAATCAGCCCCAGCATTTT.